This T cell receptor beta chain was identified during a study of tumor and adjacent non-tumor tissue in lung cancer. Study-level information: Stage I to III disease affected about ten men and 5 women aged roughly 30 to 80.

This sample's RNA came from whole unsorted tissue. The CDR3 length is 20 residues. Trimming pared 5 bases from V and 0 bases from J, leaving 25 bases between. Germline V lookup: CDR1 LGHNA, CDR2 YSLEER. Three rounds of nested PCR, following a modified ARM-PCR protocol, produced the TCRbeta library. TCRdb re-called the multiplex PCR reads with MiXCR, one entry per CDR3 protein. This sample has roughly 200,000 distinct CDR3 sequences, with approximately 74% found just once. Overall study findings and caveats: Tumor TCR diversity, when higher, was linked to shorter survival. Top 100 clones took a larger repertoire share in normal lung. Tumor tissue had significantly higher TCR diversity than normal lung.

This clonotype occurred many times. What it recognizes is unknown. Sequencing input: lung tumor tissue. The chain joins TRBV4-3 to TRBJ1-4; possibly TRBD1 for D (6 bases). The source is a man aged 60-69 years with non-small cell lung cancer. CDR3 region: CASSRRGGLRDETTNEKLFF. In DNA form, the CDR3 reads TGCGCCAGCAGCAGAAGAGGGGGACTACGTGATGAGACAACTAATGAAAAACTGTTTTTT.